This TCR beta chain was observed in a study of somatic mutations in cytotoxic T cells in rheumatoid arthritis. The CDR3 is 15 amino acids. In the source study's methods: In patients, CD8+ clones bigger than 1% rarely had the same sequence as a published virus-specific TCRB. Repertoires were generated with immunoSEQ multiplex PCR, while TCRdb's copy carries only in-frame clones and drops some. V and J calls and clone size are copied from that table; D and trimming were computed from the DNA. The data contain roughly 23,000 clones, nearly 80% of them singletons. Study findings and constraints: Increasing age coincided with elevated CD8+ clonality among rheumatoid arthritis patients, though not among healthy controls.

Worth noting for this clone: Antigen: not known.

The clonotype comes from an adult with rheumatoid arthritis. V is TRBV1 and J is TRBJ2-1; the DNA was not used to check the table's D call, TRBD1. TRBV1 corresponds to a pseudogene. Sequencing used CD8+ T cells sorted from blood. CDR3 sequence reads: CTSSLGLGPYNEQFF. The CDR3 region has the DNA TGCACCAGCAGCCTTGGTCTGGGCCCCTACAATGAGCAGTTCTTC.